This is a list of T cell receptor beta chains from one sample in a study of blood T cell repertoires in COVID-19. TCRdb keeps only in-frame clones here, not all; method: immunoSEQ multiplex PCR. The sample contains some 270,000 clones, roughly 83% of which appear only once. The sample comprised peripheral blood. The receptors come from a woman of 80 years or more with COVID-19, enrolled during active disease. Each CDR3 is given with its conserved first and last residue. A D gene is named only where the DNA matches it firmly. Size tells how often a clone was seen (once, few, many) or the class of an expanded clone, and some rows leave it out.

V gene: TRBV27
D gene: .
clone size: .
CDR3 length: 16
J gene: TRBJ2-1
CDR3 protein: CASSSVTSWEYNEQFF
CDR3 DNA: TGTGCCAGCAGTTCTGTCACTAGCTGGGAGTACAATGAGCAGTTCTTC

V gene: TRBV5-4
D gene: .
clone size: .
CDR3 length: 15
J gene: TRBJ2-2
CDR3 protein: CASSPQGSNTGELFF
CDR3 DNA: TGTGCCAGCAGTCCTCAGGGATCGAACACCGGGGAGCTGTTTTTT

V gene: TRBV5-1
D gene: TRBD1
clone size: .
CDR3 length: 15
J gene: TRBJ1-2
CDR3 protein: CASSSTGGGIGGYTF
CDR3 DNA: TGCGCCAGCAGCTCGACAGGGGGCGGAATTGGTGGCTACACCTTC

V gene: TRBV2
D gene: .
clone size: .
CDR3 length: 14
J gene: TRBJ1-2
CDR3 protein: CASSGQSSFGGYTF
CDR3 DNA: TGTGCCAGCAGTGGACAGTCCAGCTTTGGAGGCTACACCTTC

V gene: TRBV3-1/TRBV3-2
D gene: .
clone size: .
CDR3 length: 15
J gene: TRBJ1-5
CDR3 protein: CASSQDRQVNQPQHF
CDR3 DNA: TGTGCCAGCAGCCAAGATCGCCAGGTCAATCAGCCCCAGCATTTT

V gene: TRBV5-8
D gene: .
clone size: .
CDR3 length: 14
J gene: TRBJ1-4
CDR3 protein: CASSLGDLLEKLFF
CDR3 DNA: TGTGCCAGCAGCTTGGGGGACTTACTTGAAAAACTGTTTTTT

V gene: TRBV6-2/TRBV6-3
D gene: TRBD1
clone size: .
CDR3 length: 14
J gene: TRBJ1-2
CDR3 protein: CASSYSRQGAGYTF
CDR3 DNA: TGTGCCAGCAGTTACTCTAGGCAGGGGGCTGGCTACACCTTC

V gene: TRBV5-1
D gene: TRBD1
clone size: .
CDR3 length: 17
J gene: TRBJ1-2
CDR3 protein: CASSFTGTGGSNYGYTF
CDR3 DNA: TGCGCCAGCAGCTTTACCGGGACAGGGGGCTCGAACTATGGCTACACCTTC

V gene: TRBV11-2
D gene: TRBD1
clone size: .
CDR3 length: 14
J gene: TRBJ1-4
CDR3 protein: CASSPGTGKEKLFF
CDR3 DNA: TGTGCCAGCAGCCCAGGGACAGGGAAGGAAAAACTGTTTTTT

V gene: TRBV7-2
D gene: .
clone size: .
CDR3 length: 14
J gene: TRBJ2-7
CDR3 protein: CASSHSGFSYEQYF
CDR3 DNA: TGTGCCAGCAGCCATTCGGGGTTCTCCTACGAGCAGTACTTC

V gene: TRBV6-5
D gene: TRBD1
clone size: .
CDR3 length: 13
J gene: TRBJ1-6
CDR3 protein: CASRWDRGSPLHF
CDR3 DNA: TGTGCCAGCAGATGGGACAGGGGTTCACCCCTCCACTTT

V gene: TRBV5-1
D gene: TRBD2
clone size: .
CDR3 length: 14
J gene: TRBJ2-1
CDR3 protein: CASSGLAGNNEQFF
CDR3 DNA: TGCGCCAGCAGCGGGCTAGCGGGGAACAATGAGCAGTTCTTC

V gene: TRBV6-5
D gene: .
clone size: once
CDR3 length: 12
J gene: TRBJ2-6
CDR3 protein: CASSSAESVLTF
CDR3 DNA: TGTGCCAGCAGCTCCGCGGAGAGCGTCCTGACTTTC

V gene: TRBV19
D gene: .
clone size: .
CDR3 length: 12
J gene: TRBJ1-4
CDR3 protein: CASSILSEKLFF
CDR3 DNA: TGTGCCAGTAGTATTCTGTCTGAAAAACTGTTTTTT

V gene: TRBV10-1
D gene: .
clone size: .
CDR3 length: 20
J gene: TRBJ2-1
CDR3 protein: CASSELKGSTGTWSYNEQFF
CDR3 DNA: TGCGCCAGCAGTGAGTTGAAGGGGTCAACGGGCACTTGGTCCTACAATGAGCAGTTCTTC

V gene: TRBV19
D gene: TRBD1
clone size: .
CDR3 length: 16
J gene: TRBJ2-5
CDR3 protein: CASSIAGTVGQETQYF
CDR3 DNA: TGTGCCAGTAGTATAGCCGGGACAGTGGGACAAGAGACCCAGTACTTC

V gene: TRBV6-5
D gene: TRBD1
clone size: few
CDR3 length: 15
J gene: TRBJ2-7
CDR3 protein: CASSHSRDSSYEQYF
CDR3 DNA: TGTGCCAGCAGTCACAGCCGGGACAGCTCCTACGAGCAGTACTTC

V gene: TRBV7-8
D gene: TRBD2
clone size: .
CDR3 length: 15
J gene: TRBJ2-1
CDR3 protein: CASSWTSGGAWEQFF
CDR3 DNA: TGTGCCAGCAGCTGGACTAGCGGGGGGGCCTGGGAGCAGTTCTTC

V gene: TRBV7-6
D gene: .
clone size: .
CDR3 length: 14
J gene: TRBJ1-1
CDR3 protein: CASSLTQRNTEAFF
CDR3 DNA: TGTGCCAGCAGCCTAACCCAACGGAACACTGAAGCTTTCTTT

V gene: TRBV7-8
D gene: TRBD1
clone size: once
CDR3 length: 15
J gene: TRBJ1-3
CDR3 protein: CASSLTGATGNTIYF
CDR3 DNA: TGTGCCAGCAGCTTGACAGGGGCTACTGGAAACACCATATATTTT

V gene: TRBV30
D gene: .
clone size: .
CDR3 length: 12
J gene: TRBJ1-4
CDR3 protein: CASDPGNEKLFF
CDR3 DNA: TGTGCCAGCGACCCTGGGAATGAAAAACTGTTTTTT

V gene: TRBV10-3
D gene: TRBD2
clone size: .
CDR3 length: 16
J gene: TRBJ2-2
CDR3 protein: CATGLAGGTNTGELFF
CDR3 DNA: TGTGCCACCGGACTAGCGGGGGGGACGAACACCGGGGAGCTGTTTTTT

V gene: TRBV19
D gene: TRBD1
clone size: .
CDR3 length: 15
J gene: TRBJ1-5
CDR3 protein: CASSIWTGTDQPQHF
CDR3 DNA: TGTGCCAGTAGTATTTGGACAGGGACGGATCAGCCCCAGCATTTT

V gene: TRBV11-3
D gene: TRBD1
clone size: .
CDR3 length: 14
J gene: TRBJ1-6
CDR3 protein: CASSMTGLNSPLHF
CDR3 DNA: TGTGCCAGCAGCATGACAGGGCTGAATTCACCCCTCCACTTT

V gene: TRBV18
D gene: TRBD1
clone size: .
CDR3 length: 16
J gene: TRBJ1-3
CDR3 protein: CASSIGQGSSGNTIYF
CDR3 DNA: TGTGCCAGCTCTATAGGACAGGGGAGCTCTGGAAACACCATATATTTT

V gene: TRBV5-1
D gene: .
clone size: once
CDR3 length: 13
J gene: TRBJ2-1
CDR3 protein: CASITDNDNEQFF
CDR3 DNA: TGCGCCAGCATCACGGACAACGACAATGAGCAGTTCTTC

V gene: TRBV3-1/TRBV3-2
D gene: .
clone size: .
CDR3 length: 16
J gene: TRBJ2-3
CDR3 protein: CASSLERGFNTDTQYF
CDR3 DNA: TGTGCCAGCAGTCTGGAAAGGGGATTTAACACAGATACGCAGTATTTT

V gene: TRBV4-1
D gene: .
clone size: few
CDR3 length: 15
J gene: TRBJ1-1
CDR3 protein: CASSRQEAGKTEAFF
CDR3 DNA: TGCGCCAGCAGCCGCCAAGAAGCCGGGAAGACTGAAGCTTTCTTT

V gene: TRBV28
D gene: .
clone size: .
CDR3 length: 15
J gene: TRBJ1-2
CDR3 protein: CASSLLLGGAEGYTF
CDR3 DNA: TGTGCCAGCAGTTTGCTCTTGGGGGGGGCAGAGGGCTACACCTTC

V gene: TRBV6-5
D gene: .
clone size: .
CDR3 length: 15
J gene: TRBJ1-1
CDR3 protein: CASSPQGLRATEAFF
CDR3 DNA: TGTGCCAGCAGTCCTCAGGGGCTTCGGGCCACTGAAGCTTTCTTT

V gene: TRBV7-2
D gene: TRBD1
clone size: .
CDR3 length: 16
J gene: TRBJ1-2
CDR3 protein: CASSLGNRGPFYGYTF
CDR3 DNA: TGTGCCAGCAGCTTAGGGAACAGGGGGCCCTTCTATGGCTACACCTTC